This entry lists 27 T cell receptor beta chains sequenced from one sample in a study of cytomegalovirus exposure and HLA in healthy donors. PCR was performed using 60 Vbeta and 13 Jbeta primers. The repertoire was sequenced with immunoSEQ multiplex PCR; TCRdb's copy has only in-frame clones and lacks some. Of about 160,000 clones listed, under 80% are singletons. The sequenced material came from PBMCs. All receptors derive from a female donor in good health and CMV-seronegative.

The rearrangement joins TRBV5-1 to TRBJ1-4; 8 bases match TRBD1. Losses at the gene ends were 8 bases for V and 0 bases for J; bases not matched to a gene: 21. The CDR3 is 20 residues long. The germline V gene has CDR1 SGHRS and CDR2 YFSETQ. The CDR3 is CASTPGQGFTGHPTNEKLFF. In DNA, the CDR3 is TGCGCCAGTACCCCCGGACAGGGATTCACGGGGCACCCAACTAATGAAAAACTGTTTTTT. The full variable domain, its missing parts supplied by reference TRBV5-1 and TRBJ1-4, is KAGVTQTPRYLIKTRGQQVTLSCSPISGHRSVSWYQQTPGQGLQFLFEYFSETQRNKGNFPGRFSGRQFSNSRSEMNVSTLELGDSALYLCASTPGQGFTGHPTNEKLFFGSGTQLSVL.

This clone was seen only a few times. The gene calls are TRBV29-1 and TRBJ2-1; 10 nucleotides line up with TRBD1. The CDR3 is made up of 17 amino acids. V lost 4 bases, J lost 7 bases, and 16 bases stayed unmatched. Germline V gene data show CDR1 as SQVTM and CDR2 as ANQGSEA. CDR3 sequence: CSVVSHPGQGRRNEQFF. CDR3 nucleotide sequence: TGCAGCGTTGTTTCCCATCCGGGACAGGGGCGCAGGAATGAGCAGTTCTTC.

The gene calls are TRBV6-1 and TRBJ2-7, with 11 bases that match TRBD1. Germline V gene data show CDR1 as MNHNS and CDR2 as SASEGT. The CDR3 extends over 14 amino acids. V lost 7 bases and J lost 4; bases outside the gene matches: 6. The CDR3 coding sequence is TGTGCCAGCACCCTAGGGACAGGGGGATACGAGCAGTACTTC. This translates into CASTLGTGGYEQYF.

The chain carries TRBV19 and TRBJ2-1, with no clear D. Trimming took off 3 bases at V and 8 bases at J, with 14 bases between the two ends. This CDR3 region has 14 residues. Germline V gene sequence: CDR1 LNHDA, CDR2 SQIVND (reference sequence). The CDR3 is CASSIYGLNDEQFF. Written as DNA, the CDR3 is TGTGCCAGTAGTATTTACGGTCTTAATGATGAGCAGTTCTTC.

This chain uses TRBV7-6 with TRBJ1-4; 7 bases line up with TRBD1. The J segment lost 1 base and the V segment lost 4 bases, leaving 3 bases of the junction unmatched. The CDR3 is made up of 15 amino acids. Germline V gene data show CDR1 as SGHVS and CDR2 as FNYEAQ. CDR3 coding DNA: TGTGCCAGCAGCTCACGACAGGGAACTAATGAAAAACTGTTTTTT. As protein: CASSSRQGTNEKLFF.

The gene calls are TRBV5-1 and TRBJ1-2; TRBD1 might be the D (6 bases). The CDR3 is 15 residues long. Germline V lookup: CDR1 SGHRS, CDR2 YFSETQ. The V end lost 0 bases, the J end lost 8 bases, and 17 bases lay between the germline ends. CDR3 residues: CASSLDQGSVYGYTF. Written as DNA, the CDR3 is TGCGCCAGCAGCTTGGATCAGGGGTCCGTTTACGGCTACACCTTC.

V gene TRBV9 combines with J gene TRBJ2-2, with 7 bases identical to TRBD1. Germline CDR1 reads SGDLS; CDR2 reads YYNGEE. Unmatched junction bases numbered 7, after V lost 1 base and J lost 7 bases. The CDR3 consists of 15 residues. The CDR3 coding sequence is TGTGCCAGCAGCGTAACGGGACAGAACTACGGGGAGCTGTTTTTT. Translating it yields CASSVTGQNYGELFF.

J is TRBJ1-2 and V is TRBV2, with D uncertain. CDR3 length: 13 residues. Germline V gives CDR1 SNHLY, CDR2 FYNNEI. V was trimmed by 2 bases and J by 7 bases, leaving 11 bases between them. The CDR3 region is CASSERSLVGYTF. CDR3 coding DNA: TGTGCCAGCAGTGAACGGAGCTTGGTTGGCTACACCTTC.

J is TRBJ2-3 and V is TRBV5-4; 9 bases agree with TRBD1. Germline CDR1 SGHNT, CDR2 YYREEE (reference sequence). The CDR3 totals 15 residues. With V trimmed by 3 bases and J by 6 bases, 8 bases remained unmatched. CDR3 in amino acids: CASSSRDRVTDTQYF. CDR3 DNA: TGTGCCAGCAGCTCGCGGGACAGGGTAACTGATACGCAGTATTTT.

The rearrangement joins TRBV5-1 to TRBJ2-5, with 8 bases identical to TRBD2. The CDR3 extends over 13 amino acids. J lost 5 bases, V lost 3 bases, and 3 bases had no gene match. Germline CDR1 reads SGHRS; CDR2 reads YFSETQ. Here the CDR3 reads CASSSGLAETQYF. The DNA of the CDR3 is TGCGCCAGCAGCTCAGGACTAGCCGAGACCCAGTACTTC.

The CDR3 bases are TGTGCCATCAAGGGTACTTGGGGACAGGAAGGGGAGCAGTACTTC. It is translated as CAIKGTWGQEGEQYF. This chain joins TRBV10-3 and TRBJ2-7, with TRBD1 matching over 8 bases. Trimming at V came to 7 bases and at J to 7 bases, leaving 15 bases not matched to a gene. Per germline, CDR1 ENHRY and CDR2 SYGVKD. This CDR3 spans 15 amino acids.

The genes are TRBV5-1 and TRBJ2-2, with TRBD1 identical over 11 bases. Per the germline V gene, CDR1 is SGHRS and CDR2 is YFSETQ. V shed 0 bases and J 5 bases; nucleotides not matched to a gene: 3. The CDR3 length is 16 residues. The CDR3 DNA reads TGCGCCAGCAGCTTGGGGACAGGGGGCAATACCGGGGAGCTGTTTTTT. Its translation: CASSLGTGGNTGELFF.

The rearrangement uses TRBV7-8 and TRBJ1-2, with 7 bases that match TRBD1. Trimming took 6 bases from V and 6 from J; bases not matched to a gene: 7. The CDR3 is 13 residues long. Looked up from germline, CDR1 is SGHVS and CDR2 is FQNEAQ. CDR3 bases: TGTGCCAGCAGTCCGGGCAGGGGGGATGGCTACACCTTC. Protein product: CASSPGRGDGYTF.

This clone is a singleton in its sample. V and J are TRBV5-4 and TRBJ2-1; 8 positions match TRBD2. The germline gives CDR1 SGHNT, CDR2 YYREEE (reference sequence). The CDR3 consists of 15 residues. The trim removed 2 bases at V and 5 bases at J, leaving 6 bases unmatched. CDR3 residues: CASSFDGRDHNEQFF. CDR3 coding DNA: TGTGCCAGCAGCTTTGACGGGAGGGATCACAATGAGCAGTTCTTC.

The chain joins TRBV6-5 to TRBJ2-3; D might be TRBD2 (6 bases). The CDR3 consists of 14 residues. Trimming stripped 7 bases from V and 6 bases from J, with 17 bases between. Germline CDR1 reads MNHEY; CDR2 reads SVGAGI. CDR3 region: CASTEKGGADTQYF. The CDR3 DNA sequence: TGTGCCAGCACCGAAAAAGGAGGGGCGGATACGCAGTATTTT.

In this sample, this clone turned up once. The chain combines TRBV6-1 with TRBJ1-1, with a possible D match to TRBD1 (6 bases). This CDR3 has 13 amino acids. Germline V gene lookup returns CDR1 MNHNS and CDR2 SASEGT. V was cut by 6 bases and J by 0 bases, with 8 bases left in between. CDR3 amino acids: CASRQGMNTEAFF. DNA of the CDR3: TGTGCCAGCAGACAGGGCATGAACACTGAAGCTTTCTTT.

There are a few counts of this clone. The chain joins TRBV6-1 to TRBJ2-2; unclear D gene. Per germline, CDR1 MNHNS and CDR2 SASEGT. Trimming removed 0 bases at V and 9 bases at J, with 5 bases between. The CDR3 extends over 12 amino acids. CDR3 sequence reads: CASSEARRELFF. CDR3 bases: TGTGCCAGCAGTGAAGCGAGGAGGGAGCTGTTTTTT.

This clone occurred once. This rearrangement joins TRBV6-1 to TRBJ2-7; D possibly corresponds to TRBD1 (6 bases). This CDR3 is 15 amino acids long. Germline lookup yields CDR1 MNHNS and CDR2 SASEGT. Trimming left V 1 base short and J 1 base short, with 11 bases between. The CDR3 region has the DNA TGTGCCAGCAGTGAAGATGGGGGCACATCCTACGAGCAGTACTTC. Translated: CASSEDGGTSYEQYF.

The chain carries TRBV6-6 and TRBJ1-2; weak D call: TRBD1 (5 bases). This CDR3 region has 14 residues. The V gene lost 5 bases and the J gene lost 4 bases, with 14 bases spanning the gap. The V gene's germline CDR1 is MNHNY and CDR2 SVGAGI (reference sequence). CDR3 loop: CASSPSDSSYGYTF. The CDR3 DNA reads as TGTGCCAGCAGTCCTTCCGACAGCTCCTATGGCTACACCTTC.

The chain employs TRBV29-1 and TRBJ2-6; D might be TRBD2 (6 bases). Germline V lookup: CDR1 SQVTM, CDR2 ANQGSEA. This CDR3 is 12 amino acids long. With 3 bases removed from V and 8 bases from J, the gap between germline ends came to 8 bases. CDR3 loop: CSVEEGSNVLTF. The CDR3 nucleotides read TGCAGCGTTGAGGAGGGGTCCAACGTCCTGACTTTC. Full variable domain (outside the CDR3, taken from reference TRBV29-1 and TRBJ2-6): SAVISQKPSRDICQRGTSLTIQCQVDSQVTMMFWYRQQPGQSLTLIATANQGSEATYESGFVIDKFPISRPNLTFSTLTVSNMSPEDSSIYLCSVEEGSNVLTFGAGSRLTVL.

The chain couples TRBV14 to TRBJ1-4; D is uncertain. The CDR3 length is 12 residues. The germline CDR1 and CDR2 sequences are SGHDN and FVKESK. With 2 bases removed from V and 7 bases from J, the gap between germline ends came to 5 bases. The CDR3 spells CASSQRGEKLFF. The DNA for the CDR3 is TGTGCCAGCAGCCAACGCGGTGAAAAACTGTTTTTT.

The J gene is TRBJ1-1, the V gene TRBV6-4; D ambiguous. This CDR3 has 16 amino acids. Germline loops: CDR1 MRHNA, CDR2 SNTAGT. V was cut by 6 bases and J by 4 bases, with 21 bases left in between. The CDR3 protein is CASRAEGLIMTTEAFF. The DNA for the CDR3 is TGTGCCAGCAGGGCGGAGGGTCTGATCATGACCACTGAAGCTTTCTTT.

This clone was counted only a few times. The rearrangement joins TRBV7-6 to TRBJ2-1; maybe TRBD2 (7 bases). The CDR3 contains 16 residues. V was pared by 2 bases and J by 2 bases, with 13 bases between. Germline V gives CDR1 SGHVS, CDR2 FNYEAQ. The CDR3 DNA sequence: TGTGCCAGCAGCTTATCAACGGGGGGCCCCTACAATGAGCAGTTCTTC. Its protein is CASSLSTGGPYNEQFF.

V and J are TRBV30 and TRBJ2-1, with D perhaps matching TRBD2 (5 bases). The V gene lost 2 bases and the J gene lost 2 bases, with 16 bases spanning the gap. The CDR3 loop spans 16 amino acids. Germline V gene sequence: CDR1 GTSNPN, CDR2 SVGIG (reference sequence). CDR3 nucleotides: TGTGCCTGGAGTCTGACAAATGGAGGCGCCTACAATGAGCAGTTCTTC. It yields the protein CAWSLTNGGAYNEQFF.

The gene calls are TRBV27 and TRBJ2-7; the D gene is possibly TRBD1 (6 bases). The V gene lost 5 bases and the J gene lost 3 bases, with 17 bases spanning the gap. The CDR3 totals 15 residues. Germline assignment: CDR1 MNHEY and CDR2 SMNVEV (reference sequence). The CDR3 spells CASSLYRETLYEQYF. As DNA, the CDR3 is TGTGCCAGCAGTCTGTACAGGGAAACCCTCTACGAGCAGTACTTC.

This chain links TRBV5-1 with TRBJ2-3, with no clear D. There are 16 residues in the CDR3. V was pared by 4 bases and J by 0 bases, with 15 bases between. CDR1 is SGHRS and CDR2 is YFSETQ in the germline V gene. The CDR3 sequence: CASSPELASSTDTQYF. DNA for the CDR3: TGCGCCAGCAGCCCGGAATTAGCCTCTAGCACAGATACGCAGTATTTT.

V and J are TRBV10-1 and TRBJ2-2; a possible D gene is TRBD1 (5 bases). This CDR3 has 16 residues. V lost 9 bases and J 3 bases, leaving 20 bases between the germline ends. CDR1 and CDR2 from the germline V gene are WNHNN and SYGVQD (reference sequence). The CDR3 DNA reads TGCGCCAGTAGTAGGGGAATGGGGTTTGACACCGGGGAGCTGTTTTTT. Protein product: CASSRGMGFDTGELFF.